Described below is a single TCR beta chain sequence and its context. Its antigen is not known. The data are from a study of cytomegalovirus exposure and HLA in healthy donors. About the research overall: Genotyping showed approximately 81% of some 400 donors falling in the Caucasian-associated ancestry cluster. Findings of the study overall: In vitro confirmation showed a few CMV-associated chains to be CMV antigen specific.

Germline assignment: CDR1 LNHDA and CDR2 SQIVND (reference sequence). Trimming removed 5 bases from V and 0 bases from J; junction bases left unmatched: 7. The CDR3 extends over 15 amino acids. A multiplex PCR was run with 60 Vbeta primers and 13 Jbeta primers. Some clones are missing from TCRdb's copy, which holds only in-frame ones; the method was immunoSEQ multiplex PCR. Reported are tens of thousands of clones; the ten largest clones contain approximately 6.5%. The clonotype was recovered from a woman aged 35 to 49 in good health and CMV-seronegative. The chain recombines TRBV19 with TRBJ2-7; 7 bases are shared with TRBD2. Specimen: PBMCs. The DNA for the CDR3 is TGTGCCAGTAGTCGGATTTGGGACTACTCCTACGAGCAGTACTTC. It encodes CASSRIWDYSYEQYF.